This is a list of T cell receptor beta chains from one sample in a study of vaccination effects on CD4 cells after COVID-19. Profiled with immunoSEQ multiplex PCR; TCRdb holds only in-frame clones, not every one. Of about 72,000 clones listed, 75% to 85% are singletons. No antigen has been assigned to these receptors. Sample: CD4+ T cells from PBMCs cultured with HCoV-229E spike peptides, taken after COVID-19 vaccination. These receptors all come from a human donor who received a COVID-19 vaccine. The CDR3 runs from the conserved cysteine through the conserved F or W. A D gene is named only where the DNA matches it firmly. Only part of the rows carry a size: once, few, many, or a class if the clone is expanded.

V: TRBV2; D: -; size: -; J: TRBJ1-1; CDR3: CASTRSGRVNTEAFF; DNA: TGTGCCAGCACAAGATCGGGACGGGTGAACACTGAAGCTTTCTTT
V: TRBV5-1; D: -; size: -; J: TRBJ1-3; CDR3: CASSPQGRNTIYF; DNA: TGCGCCAGCAGCCCTCAGGGGAGGAACACCATATATTTT
V: TRBV10-3; D: -; size: -; J: TRBJ2-5; CDR3: CAISGRGGEETQYF; DNA: TGTGCCATCAGTGGCCGAGGGGGGGAGGAGACCCAGTACTTC
V: TRBV18; D: -; size: -; J: TRBJ1-2; CDR3: CASSKVAATSNYGYTF; DNA: TGTGCCAGCTCAAAAGTCGCCGCCACCTCTAACTATGGCTACACCTTC
V: TRBV7-2; D: -; size: few; J: TRBJ2-5; CDR3: CASSFRGAGGETQYF; DNA: TGTGCCAGCAGCTTTCGGGGGGCTGGAGGAGAGACCCAGTACTTC
V: TRBV5-1; D: -; size: -; J: TRBJ1-1; CDR3: CASSSQGGGERAFF; DNA: TGCGCCAGCAGCTCCCAGGGCGGAGGGGAAAGGGCTTTCTTT
V: TRBV19; D: -; size: -; J: TRBJ1-3; CDR3: CASTTTGTGNTIYF; DNA: TGTGCCAGTACCACAACAGGGACTGGAAACACCATATATTTT
V: TRBV6-2/TRBV6-3; D: -; size: few; J: TRBJ1-1; CDR3: CASSYVQGNTEAFF; DNA: TGTGCCAGCAGTTACGTGCAGGGGAACACTGAAGCTTTCTTT
V: TRBV2; D: -; size: -; J: TRBJ2-1; CDR3: CASSVKGSHEQFF; DNA: TGTGCCAGCAGTGTAAAGGGCAGCCATGAGCAGTTCTTC
V: TRBV5-1; D: -; size: -; J: TRBJ2-5; CDR3: CASSLTHSETQYF; DNA: TGCGCCAGCAGCTTGACTCATTCTGAGACCCAGTACTTC
V: TRBV29-1; D: TRBD1; size: -; J: TRBJ1-2; CDR3: CSALGQGGPGTF; DNA: TGCAGCGCCCTCGGACAGGGGGGCCCGGGGACCTTC
V: TRBV18; D: -; size: -; J: TRBJ1-2; CDR3: CASSPEGGGGLRGYTF; DNA: TGTGCCAGCTCACCAGAAGGCGGAGGGGGACTAAGGGGCTACACCTTC
V: TRBV24-1; D: -; size: -; J: TRBJ2-3; CDR3: CATSDSGRADTQYF; DNA: TGTGCCACCAGTGACTCTGGACGGGCGGATACGCAGTATTTT
V: TRBV28; D: -; size: -; J: TRBJ1-4; CDR3: CASRTQGRDEKLFF; DNA: TGTGCCAGCAGGACACAGGGACGGGATGAAAAACTGTTTTTT
V: TRBV6-6; D: -; size: -; J: TRBJ1-2; CDR3: CASSYSLTANYGYTF; DNA: TGTGCCAGCAGTTACTCGTTAACAGCCAACTATGGCTACACCTTC
V: TRBV20-1; D: TRBD1; size: few; J: TRBJ1-2; CDR3: CSASRGQGFTNYGYTF; DNA: TGCAGTGCTAGTCGCGGACAGGGCTTCACTAACTATGGCTACACCTTC
V: TRBV9; D: -; size: -; J: TRBJ1-2; CDR3: CASSHDRNYGYTF; DNA: TGTGCCAGCAGTCACGACAGGAACTATGGCTACACCTTC
V: TRBV2; D: -; size: -; J: TRBJ2-3; CDR3: CASIFSLGDTQYF; DNA: TGTGCCAGCATCTTTTCCTTGGGGGATACGCAGTATTTT
V: TRBV12-3/TRBV12-4; D: -; size: -; J: TRBJ1-2; CDR3: CASSLGLNYGYTF; DNA: TGTGCCAGCAGTTTAGGCCTTAACTATGGCTACACCTTC
V: TRBV4-3; D: -; size: -; J: TRBJ2-5; CDR3: CASSQDYREETQYF; DNA: TGCGCCAGCAGCCAAGATTACAGGGAAGAGACCCAGTACTTC
V: TRBV6-2/TRBV6-3; D: -; size: -; J: TRBJ1-2; CDR3: CASSYAGANYGYTF; DNA: TGTGCCAGCAGTTACGCCGGGGCGAACTATGGCTACACCTTC
V: TRBV19; D: -; size: -; J: TRBJ1-1; CDR3: CASSIGGHATEAFF; DNA: TGTGCCAGTAGTATAGGAGGGCACGCCACTGAAGCTTTCTTT
V: TRBV7-3; D: TRBD1; size: -; J: TRBJ2-1; CDR3: CASSSGQGAPNEQFF; DNA: TGTGCCAGCAGCTCGGGGCAGGGGGCGCCGAATGAGCAGTTCTTC
V: TRBV28; D: -; size: once; J: TRBJ1-2; CDR3: CASSFSGGLYDYTF; DNA: TGTGCCAGCAGCTTCTCCGGGGGGCTCTATGACTACACCTTC
V: TRBV14; D: TRBD2; size: -; J: TRBJ2-5; CDR3: CASSQDRLAGGPLFGTQYF; DNA: TGTGCCAGCAGCCAAGACAGGCTAGCGGGGGGGCCCTTATTTGGGACCCAGTACTTC
V: TRBV6-1; D: -; size: -; J: TRBJ2-2; CDR3: CASSDRVGELFF; DNA: TGTGCCAGCAGTGACAGGGTTGGGGAGCTGTTTTTT
V: TRBV6-5; D: TRBD1; size: few; J: TRBJ2-1; CDR3: CASSQDRGSYNEQFF; DNA: TGTGCCAGCAGTCAGGACAGGGGATCCTACAATGAGCAGTTCTTC
V: TRBV24-1; D: TRBD2; size: few; J: TRBJ2-5; CDR3: CATSDPGTSGEETQYF; DNA: TGTGCCACCAGTGATCCCGGGACTAGCGGGGAAGAGACCCAGTACTTC
V: TRBV2; D: -; size: -; J: TRBJ1-4; CDR3: CASSVGGLRDEKLFF; DNA: TGTGCCAGCAGTGTTGGGGGACTGCGCGACGAAAAACTGTTTTTT
V: TRBV6-2/TRBV6-3; D: -; size: -; J: TRBJ2-6; CDR3: CASSYSTVYSGANVLTF; DNA: TGTGCCAGCAGTTACTCGACGGTGTACTCTGGGGCCAACGTCCTGACTTTC
V: TRBV7-8; D: -; size: -; J: TRBJ2-2; CDR3: CAAQVRSKTGELFF; DNA: TGTGCCGCCCAGGTCCGGTCGAAAACCGGGGAGCTGTTTTTT
V: TRBV11-3; D: TRBD1; size: -; J: TRBJ2-2; CDR3: CASSLDRATGELFF; DNA: TGTGCCAGCAGCCTCGACAGGGCCACCGGGGAGCTGTTTTTT
V: TRBV9; D: -; size: -; J: TRBJ1-2; CDR3: CASSPSAGMDYGYTF; DNA: TGTGCCAGCAGCCCCTCGGCAGGGATGGACTATGGCTACACCTTC
V: TRBV29-1; D: -; size: -; J: TRBJ2-5; CDR3: CSVETTRRETQYF; DNA: TGCAGCGTTGAAACGACTAGGCGGGAGACCCAGTACTTC
V: TRBV1; D: -; size: -; J: TRBJ2-2; CDR3: CTSSLILRGDVGELFF; DNA: TGCACCAGCAGTCTAATATTGCGGGGGGACGTCGGGGAGCTGTTTTTT
V: TRBV18; D: TRBD1; size: -; J: TRBJ2-5; CDR3: CASSPGTDRETQYF; DNA: TGTGCCAGCTCACCCGGGACAGATAGGGAGACCCAGTACTTC
V: TRBV19; D: -; size: -; J: TRBJ2-1; CDR3: CASSIGSTLNEQFF; DNA: TGTGCCAGTAGTATTGGATCTACCTTGAATGAGCAGTTCTTC
V: TRBV19; D: -; size: -; J: TRBJ2-2; CDR3: CASGGAGMNTGELFF; DNA: TGTGCCAGTGGGGGGGCGGGGATGAACACCGGGGAGCTGTTTTTT
V: TRBV29-1; D: TRBD2; size: -; J: TRBJ2-5; CDR3: CSTTRGGAQETQYF; DNA: TGCAGCACGACACGCGGGGGGGCGCAGGAGACCCAGTACTTC
V: TRBV11-3; D: -; size: once; J: TRBJ2-1; CDR3: CASSLEHSSYNEQFF; DNA: TGTGCCAGCAGCTTAGAACATAGCTCCTACAATGAGCAGTTCTTC
V: TRBV18; D: TRBD2; size: -; J: TRBJ2-3; CDR3: CASSPGLGGMDTQYF; DNA: TGTGCCAGCTCACCGGGACTAGGGGGAATGGATACGCAGTATTTT
V: TRBV2; D: -; size: once; J: TRBJ2-3; CDR3: CASSVTGKTDTQYF; DNA: TGTGCCAGCAGTGTTACAGGGAAGACAGATACGCAGTATTTT
V: TRBV3-1/TRBV3-2; D: TRBD1; size: -; J: TRBJ1-4; CDR3: CASSPATGYEKLFF; DNA: TGTGCCAGCAGCCCCGCGACAGGGTATGAAAAACTGTTTTTT
V: TRBV18; D: -; size: few; J: TRBJ1-1; CDR3: CASSPDGNTEAFF; DNA: TGTGCCAGCTCACCGGACGGGAACACTGAAGCTTTCTTT
V: TRBV2; D: -; size: once; J: TRBJ1-3; CDR3: CASSVNQPSSGNTIYF; DNA: TGTGCCAGCAGTGTAAATCAACCTAGCTCTGGAAACACCATATATTTT
V: TRBV14; D: TRBD2; size: few; J: TRBJ2-1; CDR3: CASSQDLTRAGGYNEQFF; DNA: TGTGCCAGCAGCCAAGATCTGACTAGGGCGGGGGGTTACAATGAGCAGTTCTTC
V: TRBV2; D: -; size: -; J: TRBJ1-2; CDR3: CATWGYGYTF; DNA: TGTGCCACCTGGGGCTATGGCTACACCTTC
V: TRBV7-9; D: -; size: -; J: TRBJ2-1; CDR3: CASSFGMGKFF; DNA: TGTGCCAGCAGCTTTGGGATGGGAAAGTTCTTC
V: TRBV9; D: -; size: few; J: TRBJ1-3; CDR3: CASSVIPGNTIYF; DNA: TGTGCCAGCAGCGTCATCCCTGGAAACACCATATATTTT
V: TRBV6-1; D: -; size: few; J: TRBJ2-5; CDR3: CASSEVVQPGRETQYF; DNA: TGTGCCAGCAGTGAAGTAGTACAGCCGGGTAGAGAGACCCAGTACTTC
V: TRBV24-1; D: -; size: -; J: TRBJ2-5; CDR3: CATSDPRAGMQETQYF; DNA: TGTGCCACCAGTGACCCCCGTGCTGGGATGCAAGAGACCCAGTACTTC
V: TRBV3-1/TRBV3-2; D: TRBD2; size: -; J: TRBJ2-5; CDR3: CASSQEMGLAAETQYF; DNA: TGTGCCAGCAGCCAAGAAATGGGACTAGCGGCGGAGACCCAGTACTTC
V: TRBV28; D: -; size: -; J: TRBJ1-6; CDR3: CASSLGGPNNSPLHF; DNA: TGTGCCAGCAGTTTGGGGGGTCCGAATAATTCACCCCTCCACTTT
V: TRBV24-1; D: TRBD2; size: -; J: TRBJ2-3; CDR3: CATSDARGGNTQYF; DNA: TGTGCCACCAGTGATGCTCGGGGGGGCAATACGCAGTATTTT
V: TRBV28; D: -; size: -; J: TRBJ1-2; CDR3: CASSPTPDYGYTF; DNA: TGTGCCAGCAGTCCTACCCCAGACTATGGCTACACCTTC
V: TRBV27; D: TRBD1; size: -; J: TRBJ2-1; CDR3: CASSAQGATQFF; DNA: TGTGCCAGCAGTGCACAGGGGGCGACCCAGTTCTTC
V: TRBV6-5; D: -; size: -; J: TRBJ1-5; CDR3: CASSLEGESQPQHF; DNA: TGTGCCAGCAGTTTAGAGGGAGAGAGTCAGCCCCAGCATTTT